Below, 26 T cell receptor beta chains from the same sample are listed, as sequenced in a study of blood T cell repertoires in COVID-19. The table came from immunoSEQ multiplex PCR; TCRdb's copy has only in-frame clones and leaves some out. The profile shows about 240,000 clones, approximately 82% of them singletons. Material: peripheral blood. These receptor sequences come from a man aged 30 to 39 who had recovered from COVID-19.

The chain has TRBV2 and TRBJ2-3; D possibly corresponds to TRBD2 (7 bases). V was trimmed by 0 bases and J by 3 bases, leaving 10 bases between them. The CDR3 totals 15 residues. CDR1 and CDR2 from the germline V gene are SNHLY and FYNNEI. This CDR3 is CASSEAGGPTDTQYF. CDR3 DNA sequence: TGTGCCAGCAGTGAAGCGGGGGGGCCTACAGATACGCAGTATTTT.

The chain joins TRBV2 to TRBJ2-3; a possible D gene is TRBD2 (5 bases). The V end lost 2 bases, the J end lost 2 bases, and 11 bases lay between the germline ends. This CDR3 spans 15 amino acids. Germline V CDR1 and CDR2: SNHLY, FYNNEI. The CDR3 DNA reads as TGTGCCAGCAGTGAAAGCAGCGGATTCACAGATACGCAGTATTTT. Its protein is CASSESSGFTDTQYF. Combining the CDR3 with reference TRBV2 and TRBJ2-3 gives the whole variable domain EPEVTQTPSHQVTQMGQEVILRCVPISNHLYFYWYRQILGQKVEFLVSFYNNEISEKSEIFDDQFSVERPDGSNFTLKIRSTKLEDSAMYFCASSESSGFTDTQYFGPGTRLTVL.

V is TRBV5-1 and J is TRBJ1-1, with 7 bases aligning to TRBD1. The CDR3 totals 14 residues. V shed 4 bases and J 7 bases; nucleotides not matched to a gene: 10. Germline V gene data show CDR1 as SGHRS and CDR2 as YFSETQ. The CDR3 coding sequence is TGCGCCAGCAGCCCCCTGACAGGGACCCTTGAAGCTTTCTTT. This translates into CASSPLTGTLEAFF.

There are a few counts of this clone. CDR3 amino acids: CASSGLAGEPTDTQYF. CDR3 coding DNA: TGTGCCAGCAGTGGACTAGCGGGGGAGCCCACAGATACGCAGTATTTT. The chain has TRBV6-4 and TRBJ2-3, with 12 bases that match TRBD2. The V gene end was trimmed by 4 bases and the J gene end by 2 bases; junction bases not matched to a gene: 4. The CDR3 length is 16 residues. Germline CDR1 and CDR2: MRHNA and SNTAGT.

The rearrangement links TRBV19 to TRBJ2-1; 9 bases map to TRBD1. The germline V gene encodes CDR1 LNHDA and CDR2 SQIVND (reference sequence). With 10 bases clipped from V and 0 bases from J, the junction kept 7 bases outside the gene matches. The CDR3 consists of 15 residues. The CDR3 sequence is CAIKGTGSSYNEQFF. CDR3 DNA: TGTGCCATCAAGGGGACAGGGAGCTCCTACAATGAGCAGTTCTTC.

The chain recombines TRBV5-5 with TRBJ1-1, with a weak D call TRBD1 (6 bases). Germline V gene data show CDR1 as SGHKS and CDR2 as YYEKEE (reference sequence). Trimming left V 5 bases short and J 0 bases short, with 8 bases between. The CDR3 extends over 13 amino acids. The CDR3 sequence: CASRGQVNTEAFF. CDR3 bases: TGTGCCAGCAGGGGACAAGTGAACACTGAAGCTTTCTTT. The full variable domain, completed using reference TRBV5-5 and TRBJ1-1, is DAGVTQSPTHLIKTRGQQVTLRCSPISGHKSVSWYQQVLGQGPQFIFQYYEKEERGRGNFPDRFSARQFPNYSSELNVNALLLGDSALYLCASRGQVNTEAFFGQGTRLTVV.

The chain links TRBV19 to TRBJ1-3; D call uncertain. CDR3 length: 14 amino acids. Trimming cost V 9 bases and J 0 bases, with 12 bases left between them. Germline loops: CDR1 LNHDA, CDR2 SQIVND (reference sequence). The CDR3 DNA reads TGTGCCAGCCAGACTGACCCCTCTGGAAACACCATATATTTT. As protein: CASQTDPSGNTIYF. Based on the CDR3 plus reference TRBV19 and TRBJ1-3, the full variable domain is DGGITQSPKYLFRKEGQNVTLSCEQNLNHDAMYWYRQDPGQGLRLIYYSQIVNDFQKGDIAEGYSVSREKKESFPLTVTSAQKNPTAFYLCASQTDPSGNTIYFGEGSWLTVV.

This chain connects TRBV25-1 to TRBJ2-2; 7 bases map to TRBD2. Germline CDR1 and CDR2: MGHDK and SYGVNS. CDR3 length: 14 amino acids. DNA of the CDR3: TGTGCTTTACGTATTTGGGGGAGGGGCGGGGAGCTGTTTTTT. Translated: CALRIWGRGGELFF.

The V and J genes are TRBV7-2 and TRBJ1-4; no clear D. Germline CDR1 SGHTA, CDR2 FQGNSA. The V gene lost 1 base and the J gene lost 0 bases, with 6 bases spanning the gap. The CDR3 extends over 15 amino acids. The CDR3 sequence: CASSLDRATNEKLFF. CDR3 nucleotides: TGTGCCAGCAGCTTAGATCGGGCAACTAATGAAAAACTGTTTTTT.

V gene TRBV6-1 combines with J gene TRBJ1-2; D is uncertain. The germline gives CDR1 MNHNS, CDR2 SASEGT. V dropped 3 bases and J dropped 5 bases, with 10 bases sitting between them. The CDR3 sequence is 13 residues long. CDR3 DNA: TGTGCCAGCAGTGAGGGCCAGCTTTATGGCTACACCTTC. Its protein product is CASSEGQLYGYTF.

Here the CDR3 DNA reads TGCGCCAGCAGCTTACCGGGACAGAGCTACAATGAGCAGTTCTTC. Translating gives CASSLPGQSYNEQFF. The V call is TRBV5-1, the J call TRBJ2-1, with TRBD1 identical over 7 bases. V gave up 2 bases and J gave up 3 bases; unmatched junction bases: 5. The CDR3 contains 15 residues. Germline V gene sequence: CDR1 SGHRS, CDR2 YFSETQ.

The chain couples TRBV18 to TRBJ1-5; TRBD1 is a possible D gene (5 bases). CDR3 length: 14 amino acids. The germline V gene has CDR1 KGHSH and CDR2 LQKENI. V dropped 3 bases and J dropped 5 bases, with 11 bases sitting between them. The CDR3 spells CASSPGGGDQPQHF. For the CDR3, the DNA is TGTGCCAGCTCACCGGGGGGAGGGGATCAGCCCCAGCATTTT.

This clone was seen just once. This sequence joins TRBV11-2 and TRBJ1-1; no clear D gene. Germline loops: CDR1 SGHAT, CDR2 FQNNGV. The V end was cut by 7 bases, the J end by 1 base, with 7 bases between. The CDR3 runs 12 residues. The CDR3 region is CASKQSNTEAFF. The CDR3 DNA follows: TGTGCCAGCAAACAGTCGAACACTGAAGCTTTCTTT.

This clone was counted at least ten times. V and J are TRBV2 and TRBJ2-1; perhaps TRBD1 as D (5 bases). CDR3 length: 15 amino acids. The germline gives CDR1 SNHLY, CDR2 FYNNEI. Between the trimmed V and J ends, which lost 5 bases and 8 bases, there was a span of 19 bases. The CDR3 DNA reads TGTGCCAGCAGTTCTCAGGGAATTCGAACATATGAGCAGTTCTTC. Its protein product is CASSSQGIRTYEQFF.

This chain connects TRBV7-2 to TRBJ1-6; possible D gene TRBD1, 5 bases. Looked up from germline, CDR1 is SGHTA and CDR2 is FQGNSA. CDR3 length: 16 residues. The V end was cut by 5 bases, the J end by 9 bases, with 20 bases between. The DNA for the CDR3 is TGTGCCAGCAGCCTACGGGCCGGGACTCTGGGTTCACCCCTCCACTTT. Translation gives CASSLRAGTLGSPLHF.

The chain links TRBV6-2 or TRBV6-3 to TRBJ1-1; no reliable D call. Germline CDR1 MNHEY, CDR2 SVGEGT. V was clipped by 2 bases and J by 6 bases, with 13 bases between them. The CDR3 spans 14 residues. CDR3 bases: TGTGCCAGCAGTTACGGAGGTGGAACCCCTGAAGCTTTCTTT. Translation: CASSYGGGTPEAFF.

The chain links TRBV6-5 to TRBJ2-7; TRBD1 agrees at 7 bases. Germline V gene sequence: CDR1 MNHEY, CDR2 SVGAGI. The CDR3 runs to 15 residues. The junction had 12 bases not matched to a gene; V was cut back by 5 bases and J by 5 bases. This chain's CDR3 is CASSSGPGGFDEQYF. The CDR3 nucleotides read TGTGCCAGCAGTAGTGGTCCAGGGGGTTTCGACGAGCAGTACTTC.

The rearrangement uses TRBV7-9 and TRBJ1-4; D not resolved. The CDR3 length is 12 residues. Per germline, CDR1 SEHNR and CDR2 FQNEAQ (reference sequence). Between the trimmed V and J ends, which lost 4 bases and 5 bases, there was a span of 5 bases. CDR3 bases: TGTGCCAGCAGCTCTATAAATGAAAAACTGTTTTTT. Protein product: CASSSINEKLFF.

The count of this clone is one. V gene TRBV5-8 combines with J gene TRBJ1-2, with TRBD1 as a possible D gene (5 bases). Germline values: CDR1 SGHTS, CDR2 YDEGEE. Trimming removed 3 bases from V and 2 bases from J, with 11 bases in between. The CDR3 has 14 amino acids. The DNA of the CDR3 is TGTGCCAGCAGCTGGACGGGGGGGAACTATGGCTACACCTTC. Translation: CASSWTGGNYGYTF.

The chain combines TRBV6-5 with TRBJ1-1; 7 bases agree with TRBD1. The trim removed 0 bases at V and 9 bases at J, leaving 7 bases unmatched. The CDR3 is made up of 14 amino acids. Germline loops: CDR1 MNHEY, CDR2 SVGAGI. The chain's CDR3 is CASSYSHRGDKAFF. In DNA, the CDR3 is TGTGCCAGCAGTTACTCCCACAGGGGTGACAAAGCTTTCTTT.

The rearrangement joins TRBV7-2 to TRBJ2-3, with 9 bases aligning to TRBD2. The CDR3 is 14 residues long. Germline V CDR1 and CDR2: SGHTA, FQGNSA. The V and J ends lost 5 bases and 9 bases, in that order; junction bases with no gene match: 9. CDR3: CASSPSSGETTQYF. DNA for the CDR3: TGTGCCAGCAGCCCTTCTAGCGGGGAAACCACGCAGTATTTT.

The chain is built from TRBV3-1 (or the pseudogene TRBV3-2) and TRBJ2-7; maybe TRBD1 (5 bases). The ends were cut back, 1 base at V and 5 bases at J, with 15 bases in the middle. CDR1 and CDR2 from the germline V gene are LGHDT and YNNKEL (reference sequence). CDR3 length: 15 residues. For the CDR3, the DNA is TGTGCCAGCAGCCAAGTAGGCAGGGCCAAGCACGAGCAGTACTTC. Protein sequence: CASSQVGRAKHEQYF.

The chain recombines TRBV2 with TRBJ1-1, with a weak D call TRBD1 (6 bases). The CDR3 consists of 14 residues. V lost 5 bases, J lost 6 bases, and 16 bases lay in between. Germline V CDR1 and CDR2: SNHLY, FYNNEI. CDR3 amino acids: CASSLTEGVPEAFF. The CDR3, as DNA: TGTGCCAGCAGTTTGACCGAGGGGGTCCCTGAAGCTTTCTTT.

CDR3: CASSLLGGGAADTQYF. For the CDR3, the DNA is TGTGCCAGCAGCTTATTGGGAGGGGGGGCCGCAGATACGCAGTATTTT. This sequence joins TRBV7-2 and TRBJ2-3; maybe TRBD2 (7 bases). CDR1 and CDR2 (germline): SGHTA, FQGNSA. Trimming took 2 bases from V and 4 from J, leaving 16 bases between them. CDR3 length: 16 amino acids.

The chain carries TRBV7-6 and TRBJ2-3; no firm D call. The CDR3 consists of 12 residues. V dropped 5 bases and J dropped 4 bases, with 7 bases sitting between them. Germline V CDR1 and CDR2: SGHVS, FNYEAQ. CDR3 nucleotides: TGTGCCAGCAGCCACAGTTCAGATACGCAGTATTTT. This codes for CASSHSSDTQYF.

V gene TRBV9 combines with J gene TRBJ2-5; the match to TRBD2 covers 8 bases. V gave up 4 bases and J gave up 2 bases; unmatched junction bases: 10. The CDR3 is 16 residues long. Germline V gene lookup returns CDR1 SGDLS and CDR2 YYNGEE. The CDR3 DNA reads TGTGCCAGCAGCCCAGGGGTGGCGGGGGGACAAGAGACCCAGTACTTC. Protein: CASSPGVAGGQETQYF. Drawing the rest from reference TRBV9 and TRBJ2-5, the complete variable domain is DSGVTQTPKHLITATGQRVTLRCSPRSGDLSVYWYQQSLDQGLQFLIQYYNGEERAKGNILERFSAQQFPDLHSELNLSSLELGDSALYFCASSPGVAGGQETQYFGPGTRLLVL.